The 14 T cell receptor beta chains presented below share a single source sample, sequenced in a study of blood T cell repertoires in COVID-19. The table came from immunoSEQ multiplex PCR; TCRdb's copy has only in-frame clones and leaves some out. Of 82,000 or so clones listed, around 89% are singletons. Sequencing was performed on PBMCs or T cells enriched from blood (not recorded which). All receptors derive from a woman aged 50 to 65 with acute COVID-19.

This clone was detected only a few times. The chain carries TRBV7-2 and TRBJ2-1, with TRBD2 identical over 9 bases. The CDR3 has 15 amino acids. Germline CDR1 SGHTA, CDR2 FQGNSA. V lost 5 bases and J lost 12; bases outside the gene matches: 14. CDR3 sequence (DNA): TGTGCCAGCAGCCGCCCGTTTGCGGGAGGGCCGAGGCAGTTCTTC. This sequence encodes CASSRPFAGGPRQFF.

The V gene is TRBV18, the J gene TRBJ2-7, with 13 bases lining up with TRBD2. The CDR3 has 16 amino acids. Looked up from germline, CDR1 is KGHSH and CDR2 is LQKENI. V was pared by 2 bases and J by 3 bases, with 4 bases of the junction left unmatched. The CDR3 reads CASSPSLAGGVYEQYF. The CDR3 nucleotides are TGTGCCAGCTCACCATCACTAGCGGGAGGGGTCTACGAGCAGTACTTC.

In this sample, this clone turned up a few times. The chain employs TRBV18 and TRBJ2-7, with 9 bases lining up with TRBD2. The germline V gene has CDR1 KGHSH and CDR2 LQKENI. This CDR3 has 16 amino acids. V shed 0 bases and J 7 bases; nucleotides not matched to a gene: 10. CDR3 in DNA: TGTGCCAGCTCACCACCCGTGGCGGGAGGGCCGGGTGAGCAGTACTTC. This sequence encodes CASSPPVAGGPGEQYF. The variable domain in full, with the rest retrieved from reference TRBV18 and TRBJ2-7, is NAGVMQNPRHLVRRRGQEARLRCSPMKGHSHVYWYRQLPEEGLKFMVYLQKENIIDESGMPKERFSAEFPKEGPSILRIQQVVRGDSAAYFCASSPPVAGGPGEQYFGPGTRLTVT.

This chain's CDR3 is CASSLQTGLGQFF. Here the CDR3 DNA reads TGTGCCAGCAGTTTACAGACAGGGCTAGGGCAGTTCTTC. The rearrangement uses TRBV12-3 or TRBV12-4 and TRBJ2-1; 7 nucleotides line up with TRBD1. The CDR3 runs to 13 residues. With 2 bases clipped from V and 12 bases from J, the junction kept 7 bases outside the gene matches.

The chain joins TRBV11-3 to TRBJ2-3; the match to TRBD1 covers 8 bases. The CDR3 contains 17 residues. Trimming cost V 3 bases and J 1 base; bases outside gene matches: 9. Germline-derived CDR1 and CDR2 are SGHNT and YENEEA. The CDR3: CASSLSAGGGRTDTQYF. Here the CDR3 DNA reads TGTGCCAGCAGCTTGAGTGCAGGGGGCGGACGCACAGATACGCAGTATTTT.

The chain links TRBV24-1 to TRBJ2-3; D not certain. The V end was cut by 5 bases, the J end by 4 bases, with 9 bases between. The CDR3 contains 13 residues. Germline V lookup: CDR1 KGHDR, CDR2 SFDVKD. This chain's CDR3 is CATSAASPDTQYF. In DNA form, the CDR3 reads TGTGCCACCAGTGCCGCGAGCCCAGATACGCAGTATTTT.

The gene calls are TRBV6-4 and TRBJ1-2; 7 bases are a match to TRBD1. J was trimmed by 0 bases and V by 1 base; bases with no gene match: 2. The CDR3 loop spans 15 amino acids. From germline, CDR1 is MRHNA and CDR2 SNTAGT. CDR3 nucleotides: TGTGCCAGCAGTGACTACGGACAGGCTAACTATGGCTACACCTTC. Translating gives CASSDYGQANYGYTF.

V is TRBV7-9 and J is TRBJ1-2; 10 bases agree with TRBD1. Germline V CDR1 and CDR2: SEHNR, FQNEAQ (reference sequence). The CDR3 extends over 17 amino acids. V lost 4 bases to trimming and J lost 8 bases; unmatched junction nucleotides: 16. CDR3: CASSSGQGVFPIRGYTF. CDR3 nucleotide sequence: TGTGCCAGCAGCTCTGGACAGGGGGTCTTTCCTATTAGAGGCTACACCTTC.

The chain couples TRBV5-1 to TRBJ2-7, with D possibly TRBD2 on 5 matching bases. Germline V gene data show CDR1 as SGHRS and CDR2 as YFSETQ. The CDR3 contains 14 residues. The V gene lost 7 bases and the J gene lost 6 bases, with 20 bases spanning the gap. CDR3 amino acids: CASGYGGPSSEQYF. The CDR3, as DNA: TGCGCCAGCGGCTATGGCGGGCCCTCCAGCGAGCAGTACTTC.

This chain links TRBV29-1 with TRBJ1-2, with TRBD1 matching 7 bases. Unmatched junction bases numbered 6, after V lost 0 bases and J lost 5 bases. Germline V gene sequence: CDR1 SQVTM, CDR2 ANQGSEA. This CDR3 has 14 amino acids. CDR3 region: CSVEDRPGGYGYTF. For the CDR3, the DNA is TGCAGCGTTGAAGATCGTCCAGGGGGTTATGGCTACACCTTC.

The chain joins TRBV5-1 to TRBJ2-7; D possibly corresponds to TRBD1 (5 bases). Germline V gene sequence: CDR1 SGHRS, CDR2 YFSETQ. The CDR3 covers 15 residues. V lost 3 bases to trimming and J lost 4 bases, with 17 bases between them. CDR3 nucleotides: TGCGCCAGCAGCTGGAGCCCTGGTGGGGCTTACGAGCAGTACTTC. Translating gives CASSWSPGGAYEQYF. Complete variable domain (other parts from reference TRBV5-1 and TRBJ2-7): KAGVTQTPRYLIKTRGQQVTLSCSPISGHRSVSWYQQTPGQGLQFLFEYFSETQRNKGNFPGRFSGRQFSNSRSEMNVSTLELGDSALYLCASSWSPGGAYEQYFGPGTRLTVT.

This clone was observed once. This rearrangement joins TRBV10-2 to TRBJ2-7; TRBD2 matches at 7 bases. CDR1 is WSHSY and CDR2 is SAAADI in the germline V gene. J gave up 4 bases and V 2 bases, and 5 bases lay outside the gene matches. There are 14 residues in the CDR3. In DNA, the CDR3 is TGCGCCAGCAGTGAGGGACTAGTTGTTTACGAGCAGTACTTC. It translates to CASSEGLVVYEQYF.

The V and J genes are TRBV27 and TRBJ2-7, with 8 bases lining up with TRBD2. There are 13 residues in the CDR3. The germline V gene has CDR1 MNHEY and CDR2 SMNVEV (reference sequence). V lost 2 bases, J lost 7 bases, and 4 bases stayed unmatched. The CDR3 nucleotides read TGTGCCAGCAGTTTAAAAGTAGCGGGAGAGCAGTACTTC. Protein sequence: CASSLKVAGEQYF.

V and J are TRBV4-1 and TRBJ2-2; a possible D gene is TRBD2 (5 bases). Germline assignment: CDR1 MGHRA and CDR2 YSYEKL. This CDR3 comprises 16 residues. Deletions cut 3 bases from V and 3 bases from J, with 14 bases between. The CDR3: CASSQGTRTHTGELFF. CDR3 coding DNA: TGCGCCAGCAGCCAGGGTACTAGAACCCACACCGGGGAGCTGTTTTTT.